The 26 T cell receptor beta chains presented below share a single source sample, sequenced in a study of blood T cell repertoires in COVID-19. Some clones are missing from TCRdb's copy, which holds only in-frame ones; the method was immunoSEQ multiplex PCR. The sample shows fewer than 110,000 clones, 65% to 80% of them seen only once. The sample was peripheral blood. The receptors stem from a man aged 70-80 years with acute or convalescent COVID-19.

This chain joins TRBV11-2 and TRBJ1-1; TRBD1 matches at 7 bases. Losses at the gene ends were 4 bases for V and 0 bases for J; bases not matched to a gene: 2. Germline CDR1 is SGHAT and CDR2 is FQNNGV. CDR3 length: 14 residues. The CDR3 is CASSSTGLNTEAFF. The CDR3 DNA follows: TGTGCCAGCAGCTCGACAGGGTTGAACACTGAAGCTTTCTTT.

The chain employs TRBV11-2 and TRBJ2-3; TRBD2 agrees at 7 bases. CDR3 length: 12 residues. CDR1 and CDR2 (germline): SGHAT, FQNNGV. Trimming at V came to 5 bases and at J to 5 bases, leaving 1 base not matched to a gene. CDR3 nucleotide sequence: TGTGCCAGCAGCCCGGGGGGAGATACGCAGTATTTT. Encoded protein: CASSPGGDTQYF. Together with reference TRBV11-2 and TRBJ2-3, the CDR3 gives the full variable domain: EAGVAQSPRYKIIEKRQSVAFWCNPISGHATLYWYQQILGQGPKLLIQFQNNGVVDDSQLPKDRFSAERLKGVDSTLKIQPAKLEDSAVYLCASSPGGDTQYFGPGTRLTVL.

The rearrangement joins TRBV27 to TRBJ1-5, with 9 bases lining up with TRBD1. The CDR3 length is 17 residues. The V and J ends lost 3 bases and 5 bases, in that order; junction bases with no gene match: 11. Germline V lookup: CDR1 MNHEY, CDR2 SMNVEV (reference sequence). This chain's CDR3 is CASSFRGTGRVDQPQHF. The CDR3 coding sequence is TGTGCCAGCAGTTTCCGTGGGACAGGGAGGGTCGATCAGCCCCAGCATTTT.

This clone was found once. The CDR3 bases are TGTGCCAGCAGCCGCCGGACAGGGGCCTCTAATGAAAAACTGTTTTTT. This codes for CASSRRTGASNEKLFF. This chain links TRBV3-1 (or the pseudogene TRBV3-2) with TRBJ1-4; TRBD1 matches 9 bases. Trimming took 4 bases from V and 3 from J; bases not matched to a gene: 6. Germline CDR1 reads LGHDT; CDR2 reads YNNKEL (reference sequence). The CDR3 totals 16 residues.

The chain is built from TRBV27 and TRBJ1-1; 8 positions match TRBD1. CDR3 length equals 14 residues. The germline V gene encodes CDR1 MNHEY and CDR2 SMNVEV (reference sequence). V lost 7 bases, J lost 4 bases, and 8 bases stayed unmatched. The CDR3 reads CASILTGGSTEAFF. As DNA, the CDR3 is TGTGCCAGCATACTCACAGGGGGAAGCACTGAAGCTTTCTTT.

This clone appeared a few times. This chain connects TRBV19 to TRBJ1-1, with 9 bases aligning to TRBD1. With V trimmed by 5 bases and J by 10 bases, 11 bases remained unmatched. CDR3 length: 14 amino acids. Germline V gives CDR1 LNHDA, CDR2 SQIVND (reference sequence). CDR3 nucleotide sequence: TGTGCCAGTAGTTTCCTAGGACAGGGGAATGGAGCTTTCTTT. It yields the protein CASSFLGQGNGAFF.

V usage is TRBV3-1 (or the pseudogene TRBV3-2) and J usage is TRBJ2-7; the D gene is possibly TRBD2 (7 bases). V shed 6 bases and J shed 2 bases, with 17 bases lying between them. The CDR3 has 15 residues. Germline V gene data show CDR1 as LGHDT and CDR2 as YNNKEL (reference sequence). The CDR3 DNA follows: TGTGCCAGCAGTCGTAGAGAGGGGGGGCCCTACGAGCAGTACTTC. Its translation is CASSRREGGPYEQYF.

The chain has TRBV19 and TRBJ2-3; TRBD2 might be the D (6 bases). The CDR3 is made up of 13 amino acids. V was trimmed by 4 bases and J by 6 bases, leaving 11 bases between them. Per germline, CDR1 LNHDA and CDR2 SQIVND (reference sequence). CDR3 protein: CASSNGGADTQYF. The CDR3 DNA reads as TGTGCCAGTAGTAACGGGGGTGCCGATACGCAGTATTTT.

The chain is built from TRBV6-6 and TRBJ1-6; D unclear. The CDR3 consists of 17 residues. The V end was cut by 5 bases, the J end by 7 bases, with 21 bases between. Germline-derived CDR1 and CDR2 are MNHNY and SVGAGI (reference sequence). The CDR3 protein is CASSLWSVGNGNSPLHF. CDR3 nucleotide sequence: TGTGCCAGCAGTCTGTGGTCTGTCGGTAACGGGAATTCACCCCTCCACTTT.

This rearrangement joins TRBV9 to TRBJ2-2, with D maybe TRBD1 (6 bases). Germline CDR1 and CDR2: SGDLS and YYNGEE. CDR3 length equals 14 residues. V gave up 3 bases and J gave up 2 bases, with 8 bases separating them. The CDR3 sequence: CASSARGNTGELFF. The DNA of the CDR3 is TGTGCCAGCAGCGCCAGGGGTAACACCGGGGAGCTGTTTTTT.

The rearrangement uses TRBV19 and TRBJ2-5; TRBD2 is a possible D gene (5 bases). CDR3 length equals 11 residues. V was cut by 9 bases and J by 5 bases, with 10 bases left in between. CDR1 and CDR2 (germline): LNHDA, SQIVND (reference sequence). Here the CDR3 reads CASGPGETQYF. CDR3 DNA: TGTGCCAGCGGACCGGGGGAGACCCAGTACTTC.

As for this clone: An end of the junction differs from the germline gene, which may be a read error. The chain employs TRBV29-1 and TRBJ1-4; a possible D gene is TRBD1 (5 bases). The germline CDR1 and CDR2 sequences are SQVTM and ANQGSEA. This CDR3 region has 15 residues. This CDR3 is CSVKGRGGAKEKLFF. CDR3 nucleotides: TGCAGCGTTAAAGGCCGGGGAGGGGCTAAAGAAAAACTGTTTTTT.

V is TRBV4-2 and J is TRBJ2-3; 7 bases agree with TRBD2. Trimming at V came to 1 base and at J to 0 bases, leaving 1 base not matched to a gene. Germline loops: CDR1 LGHNA, CDR2 YNFKEQ. This CDR3 is 15 amino acids long. In DNA, the CDR3 is TGTGCCAGCAGCCAAGCGGGGGGTAGCACAGATACGCAGTATTTT. Residues: CASSQAGGSTDTQYF.

In its sample, this clone was seen a few times. The V and J genes are TRBV18 and TRBJ1-6, with 7 nucleotides matching TRBD1. Trimming cost V 3 bases and J 5 bases; bases outside gene matches: 13. CDR1 KGHSH and CDR2 LQKENI come from the germline V gene. This CDR3 region has 18 residues. The CDR3 DNA follows: TGTGCCAGCTCACCCGACTTGACAGGGACGCTAGATAATTCACCCCTCCACTTT. Translated: CASSPDLTGTLDNSPLHF.

This clone was seen only once. This chain links TRBV2 with TRBJ1-2; TRBD1 agrees at 9 bases. The CDR3 is 13 amino acids. V shed 7 bases and J 4 bases; nucleotides not matched to a gene: 4. Looked up from germline, CDR1 is SNHLY and CDR2 is FYNNEI. The CDR3 DNA is TGTGCCAGCAATATACAGGGGGCCTATGGCTACACCTTC. Amino acids: CASNIQGAYGYTF.

As DNA, the CDR3 is TGTGCCAGCAGCTTCGACAGGGAGCAGTTCTTC. It codes for CASSFDREQFF. V and J are TRBV11-2 and TRBJ2-1, with D possibly TRBD1 on 6 matching bases. V was pared by 3 bases and J by 10 bases, with 7 bases between. Looked up from germline, CDR1 is SGHAT and CDR2 is FQNNGV. The CDR3 extends over 11 amino acids.

The V call is TRBV19, the J call TRBJ1-3; TRBD1 agrees at 8 bases. Trimming took 3 bases from V and 0 from J; bases not matched to a gene: 4. The CDR3 extends over 16 amino acids. Germline V gene data show CDR1 as LNHDA and CDR2 as SQIVND (reference sequence). CDR3 loop: CASSIGTGVSGNTIYF. CDR3 nucleotide sequence: TGTGCCAGTAGTATCGGGACAGGAGTCTCTGGAAACACCATATATTTT.

J is TRBJ2-3 and V is TRBV3-1 (or the pseudogene TRBV3-2); 7 bases map to TRBD2. J was trimmed by 2 bases and V by 1 base; bases with no gene match: 6. The CDR3 runs to 16 residues. Germline V gene sequence: CDR1 LGHDT, CDR2 YNNKEL (reference sequence). CDR3 protein: CASSQGTSDNTDTQYF. Here the CDR3 DNA reads TGTGCCAGCAGCCAAGGAACTAGCGACAACACAGATACGCAGTATTTT.

The V and J genes are TRBV6-6 and TRBJ2-1, with D perhaps matching TRBD1 (6 bases). V gave up 5 bases and J gave up 0 bases, with 8 bases separating them. The V gene's germline CDR1 is MNHNY and CDR2 SVGAGI (reference sequence). The CDR3 has 14 amino acids. This CDR3 is CASSTDSSYNEQFF. CDR3 DNA sequence: TGTGCCAGCAGTACGGACAGCTCCTACAATGAGCAGTTCTTC.

The chain is built from TRBV29-1 and TRBJ1-2; 7 bases line up with TRBD1. Germline CDR1 and CDR2: SQVTM and ANQGSEA. V dropped 3 bases and J dropped 7; count of bases not matched to a gene: 8. This CDR3 contains 13 residues. In DNA, the CDR3 is TGCAGCGTTGATACGACAGGGTTCTCTGGCTACACCTTC. It translates to CSVDTTGFSGYTF.

The V call is TRBV18, the J call TRBJ2-3; D might be TRBD1 (5 bases). The germline V gene has CDR1 KGHSH and CDR2 LQKENI. The ends were cut back, 3 bases at V and 1 base at J, with 8 bases in the middle. The CDR3 runs 14 residues. The CDR3 sequence is CASSPRVGTDTQYF. The CDR3 bases are TGTGCCAGCTCACCCAGGGTAGGCACAGATACGCAGTATTTT.

The CDR3 loop is CASSHRVNSNQPQHF. DNA for the CDR3: TGTGCCAGCAGCCACAGAGTTAATAGCAATCAGCCCCAGCATTTT. This chain connects TRBV5-6 to TRBJ1-5; no firm D call. Germline loops: CDR1 SGHDT, CDR2 YYEEEE. The CDR3 runs 15 residues. Deletions cut 4 bases from V and 0 bases from J, with 11 bases between.

The rearrangement links TRBV15 to TRBJ1-1, with TRBD1 matching over 7 bases. The trim removed 1 base at V and 3 bases at J, leaving 5 bases unmatched. Germline CDR1 is LNHNV and CDR2 is YYDKDF (reference sequence). The CDR3 totals 15 residues. CDR3 nucleotide sequence: TGTGCCACCAGCAGAGGGGGGACAGTTTACACTGAAGCTTTCTTT. This encodes CATSRGGTVYTEAFF.

V and J are TRBV10-3 and TRBJ1-1; D may be TRBD1 (6 bases). The CDR3 contains 13 residues. Germline CDR1 ENHRY, CDR2 SYGVKD. V was cut by 11 bases and J by 1 base, with 14 bases left in between. CDR3 DNA: TGTGCCCGCTCGGGAGGGGGGAACACTGAAGCTTTCTTT. It translates to CARSGGGNTEAFF.

The V gene is TRBV14, the J gene TRBJ2-5, with 8 bases identical to TRBD1. CDR1 is SGHDN, CDR2 FVKESK, per germline. CDR3 length equals 15 residues. J lost 5 bases, V lost 1 base, and 6 bases had no gene match. As DNA, the CDR3 is TGTGCCAGCAGCCAAGGACAGGGGTATGGGGAGACCCAGTACTTC. Translated: CASSQGQGYGETQYF.

The chain is built from TRBV19 and TRBJ2-1, with 10 bases that match TRBD2. This CDR3 spans 16 amino acids. The germline V gene has CDR1 LNHDA and CDR2 SQIVND (reference sequence). The trim removed 2 bases at V and 6 bases at J, leaving 7 bases unmatched. The CDR3 protein is CASSILAGASVNEQFF. The CDR3 DNA sequence: TGTGCCAGTAGTATACTAGCGGGGGCCTCGGTCAATGAGCAGTTCTTC.